Listed below are T cell receptor beta chains from one sample, sequenced in a study of blood T cell repertoires in COVID-19. Sequencing used immunoSEQ multiplex PCR; TCRdb keeps in-frame clones, though not all of them. The table lists 110,000 to 150,000 clones, about 88% of them singletons, with about 10% in the top ten. Sequenced material: peripheral blood. Receptor source: a man aged 50-59 years with active or convalescent COVID-19. Both conserved end residues are part of each CDR3. D genes are given only for firm matches. Clone size appears in some rows only: once, few, many, or a class for an expanded clone.

.,TRBJ1-1,TRBV4-3,.,CASSRDRELNTEAFF,TGCGCCAGCAGCCGTGACAGAGAGTTGAACACTGAAGCTTTCTTT
TRBD1,TRBJ1-2,TRBV4-2,.,CASSYGQEYGYTF,TGTGCCAGCAGCTACGGACAGGAGTATGGCTACACCTTC
TRBD1,TRBJ1-2,TRBV19,.,CASRPDRGLNYGYTF,TGTGCCAGTAGACCCGACAGGGGCCTTAACTATGGCTACACCTTC
TRBD1,TRBJ1-5,TRBV3-1/TRBV3-2,.,CASSQGQGVPQHF,TGTGCCAGCAGCCAAGGACAGGGGGTCCCCCAGCATTTT
TRBD2,TRBJ2-2,TRBV11-2,once,CASSLVQLAGGELFF,TGTGCCAGCAGCTTAGTCCAGCTAGCGGGCGGGGAGCTGTTTTTT
.,TRBJ2-3,TRBV5-1,.,CASSLQSPSTDTQYF,TGCGCCAGCAGCCTTCAGTCTCCTAGCACAGATACGCAGTATTTT
.,TRBJ1-5,TRBV2,once,CASSRTEFSGHF,TGTGCCAGCAGCCGGACAGAATTTAGTGGGCATTTT
.,TRBJ2-5,TRBV5-1,.,CASSLENREETQYF,TGCGCCAGCAGCTTGGAAAACAGGGAAGAGACCCAGTACTTC
.,TRBJ2-2,TRBV5-5,.,CASTLVTANTGELFF,TGTGCCAGCACCTTAGTAACAGCGAACACCGGGGAGCTGTTTTTT
.,TRBJ1-2,TRBV12-3/TRBV12-4,.,CASSLQGYGYTF,TGTGCCAGCAGTTTACAGGGGTATGGCTACACCTTC
.,TRBJ2-7,TRBV25-1,once,CASSELGARIINEQYF,TGTGCCAGCAGTGAATTGGGCGCCAGGATTATTAACGAGCAGTACTTC
.,TRBJ2-4,TRBV3-1/TRBV3-2,.,CASSQVFGLAKNIQYF,TGTGCCAGCAGCCAAGTCTTCGGTTTAGCCAAAAACATTCAGTACTTC
.,TRBJ2-3,TRBV5-1,.,CASSLVPGTDTQYF,TGCGCCAGCAGCTTGGTTCCAGGCACAGATACGCAGTATTTT
.,TRBJ2-1,TRBV28,.,CASTLGDNYNEQFF,TGTGCCAGCACTCTAGGGGACAACTACAATGAGCAGTTCTTC
TRBD1,TRBJ1-4,TRBV19,once,CASARGPDEKLFF,TGTGCCAGTGCGAGGGGGCCGGATGAAAAACTGTTTTTT
.,TRBJ2-3,TRBV6-6,few,CASSPPPYREGLHADTQYF,TGTGCCAGCAGTCCTCCGCCTTACAGGGAGGGTCTACACGCAGATACGCAGTATTTT
TRBD1,TRBJ2-2,TRBV5-1,.,CASSPTGGRTGELFF,TGCGCCAGCAGCCCAACAGGGGGCAGGACCGGGGAGCTGTTTTTT
TRBD2,TRBJ2-7,TRBV6-5,.,CASMRGSVTYEQYF,TGTGCCAGCATGCGGGGGAGCGTTACCTACGAGCAGTACTTC
.,TRBJ2-5,TRBV15,.,CATSRVGGIETQYF,TGTGCCACCAGCAGAGTTGGGGGGATAGAGACCCAGTACTTC
TRBD2,TRBJ2-7,TRBV4-2,.,CASSQEGTSGIEQYF,TGTGCCAGCAGCCAAGAAGGTACTAGCGGGATCGAGCAGTACTTC
TRBD2,TRBJ2-3,TRBV9,.,CASSVRGSAADTQYF,TGTGCCAGCAGCGTTCGCGGGAGCGCCGCAGATACGCAGTATTTT
.,TRBJ2-1,TRBV19,.,CASSKTAGTYNEQFF,TGTGCCAGTAGTAAAACCGCGGGGACCTACAATGAGCAGTTCTTC
TRBD1,TRBJ1-2,TRBV12-3/TRBV12-4,.,CASSSRQGAGYTF,TGTGCCAGCAGTTCGCGCCAGGGGGCGGGTTACACCTTC
.,TRBJ2-1,TRBV29-1,.,CSAKRRNEQFF,TGCAGCGCCAAGAGGAGGAATGAGCAGTTCTTC
.,TRBJ1-6,TRBV6-5,.,CASSYSRRGGNSPLHF,TGTGCCAGCAGTTACTCGAGACGGGGGGGAAATTCACCCCTCCACTTT
TRBD2,TRBJ2-7,TRBV7-9,.,CASSLVTPGGGYYEQYF,TGTGCCAGCAGCTTAGTAACCCCCGGCGGGGGTTACTACGAGCAGTACTTC
TRBD1,TRBJ2-5,TRBV19,.,CASSIRGQDRGGTQYF,TGTGCCAGTAGTATCAGAGGGCAAGACAGGGGGGGGACCCAGTACTTC
.,TRBJ1-1,TRBV28,once,CASSLRGSDTEAFF,TGTGCCAGCAGTTTAAGGGGTTCAGACACTGAAGCTTTCTTT
TRBD2,TRBJ2-1,TRBV5-1,.,CASSLEAGVSYNEQFF,TGCGCCAGCAGCTTGGAAGCGGGAGTATCCTACAATGAGCAGTTCTTC
.,TRBJ1-1,TRBV5-1,once,CASCPQGSTEAFF,TGCGCCAGCTGTCCTCAGGGGAGCACTGAAGCTTTCTTT
.,TRBJ2-7,TRBV14,.,CASSQGAGGYEQYF,TGTGCCAGCAGCCAAGGCGCAGGAGGCTACGAGCAGTACTTC
TRBD2,TRBJ2-1,TRBV7-2,.,CASSLGLAEYNEQFF,TGTGCCAGCAGCCTCGGACTAGCGGAGTACAATGAGCAGTTCTTC
TRBD2,TRBJ2-1,TRBV4-1,.,CASSQDSLSGLSYNEQFF,TGCGCCAGCAGCCAAGATAGTCTTAGCGGGCTATCCTACAATGAGCAGTTCTTC
.,TRBJ2-7,TRBV20-1,.,CSASDGTTDVEQYF,TGCAGTGCTAGTGACGGGACAACGGACGTGGAGCAGTACTTC
TRBD1,TRBJ1-4,TRBV7-9,once,CASSLAGQTTNEKLFF,TGTGCCAGCAGCTTAGCGGGACAGACAACTAATGAAAAACTGTTTTTT
TRBD2,TRBJ2-7,TRBV11-2,.,CASRRLAGGREQYF,TGTGCCAGCAGACGACTAGCGGGAGGTCGGGAGCAGTACTTC
.,TRBJ1-2,TRBV2,.,CASKQGTFYGYTF,TGTGCCAGCAAACAGGGCACTTTCTATGGCTACACCTTC
TRBD1,TRBJ1-2,TRBV29-1,.,CSVETGTGVDYGYTF,TGCAGCGTTGAAACGGGGACAGGGGTCGACTATGGCTACACCTTC
TRBD1,TRBJ2-3,TRBV24-1,.,CATSDRNRGSTDTQYF,TGTGCCACCAGTGACCGAAACAGGGGATCCACAGATACGCAGTATTTT
TRBD2,TRBJ2-1,TRBV6-6,.,CASSPGLAEQFF,TGTGCCAGTTCTCCGGGACTAGCGGAGCAGTTCTTC
TRBD1,TRBJ1-6,TRBV2,.,CASRELGQDNSPLHF,TGTGCCAGCAGGGAGCTGGGACAGGATAATTCACCCCTCCACTTT
TRBD1,TRBJ2-6,TRBV7-3,.,CASSPRGTGGAGANVLTF,TGTGCCAGCAGCCCCAGGGGGACAGGGGGCGCTGGGGCCAACGTCCTGACTTTC
TRBD1,TRBJ2-5,TRBV6-1,.,CASSEYTGEETQYF,TGTGCCAGCAGTGAATACACAGGGGAAGAGACCCAGTACTTC
TRBD2,TRBJ2-7,TRBV28,.,CATNPGLHYEQYF,TGTGCCACCAATCCGGGACTACACTACGAGCAGTACTTC
TRBD1,TRBJ1-1,TRBV18,once,CASFGTGGNTEAFF,TGTGCCAGCTTTGGGACAGGGGGGAACACTGAAGCTTTCTTT
TRBD1,TRBJ2-2,TRBV7-6,.,CASSAMGQGATGELFF,TGTGCCAGCAGCGCAATGGGGCAGGGGGCAACCGGGGAGCTGTTTTTT
.,TRBJ2-6,TRBV18,.,CASSPGHGGGISGANVLTF,TGTGCCAGCTCACCCGGGCATGGGGGCGGAATCTCTGGGGCCAACGTCCTGACTTTC
TRBD1,TRBJ1-1,TRBV28,.,CASNSDRGAEAFF,TGTGCCAGCAACTCGGACAGGGGCGCTGAAGCTTTCTTT
TRBD1,TRBJ1-4,TRBV27,.,CASSLRGQGRGGEKLFF,TGTGCCAGCAGCCTTAGGGGACAGGGGAGGGGAGGTGAAAAACTGTTTTTT
.,TRBJ1-5,TRBV4-1,.,CASSQAISVPGQPQHF,TGCGCCAGCAGCCAAGCAATATCAGTCCCGGGACAGCCCCAGCATTTT
TRBD1,TRBJ2-2,TRBV5-1,.,CASSLGTGGHTGELFF,TGCGCCAGCAGCTTGGGGACAGGGGGCCACACCGGGGAGCTGTTTTTT
.,TRBJ2-7,TRBV10-3,.,CAISQGSPLDEQYF,TGTGCCATCAGCCAGGGCTCTCCCTTAGACGAGCAGTACTTC
.,TRBJ2-5,TRBV9,.,CASSLLGERQETQYF,TGTGCCAGCAGCCTTCTTGGCGAGCGGCAAGAGACCCAGTACTTC
TRBD1,TRBJ1-2,TRBV19,.,CASSLGRRDRKNYGYTF,TGTGCCAGTAGTTTGGGACGGAGGGACAGAAAGAACTATGGCTACACCTTC
.,TRBJ2-3,TRBV6-5,.,CASSYEGLREQYF,TGTGCCAGCAGTTACGAAGGACTCCGCGAGCAGTATTTT
.,TRBJ1-1,TRBV6-5,.,CASSTLHLNTEAFF,TGTGCCAGCAGTACACTACACCTGAACACTGAAGCTTTCTTT
.,TRBJ1-1,TRBV27,once,CASSWAGNTEAFF,TGTGCCAGCAGTTGGGCAGGGAACACTGAAGCTTTCTTT
TRBD1,TRBJ2-7,TRBV5-8,once,CASRPRTGTYEQYF,TGTGCCAGCAGACCCCGGACAGGGACATACGAGCAGTACTTC